These 3 T cell receptor beta chains were all obtained from the same sample, sequenced in a study of shared clonotypes between healthy human individuals. Clones were read by immunoSEQ multiplex PCR, and TCRdb kept only the in-frame ones, dropping some. The table records about 1.5 million clones, around 97% of them present only once. The sample comprised naive CD4+ T cells sorted from blood. Subset denoted: CD45RA+ positively selected. The receptors here all came from a young man in good health.

The chain links TRBV5-1 to TRBJ2-1, with TRBD2 identical over 11 bases. Unmatched junction bases numbered 17, after V lost 3 bases and J lost 9 bases. Germline loops: CDR1 SGHRS, CDR2 YFSETQ. The CDR3 contains 18 residues. The CDR3: CASSYPPGPSGRFLEQFF. In DNA form, the CDR3 reads TGCGCCAGCAGCTACCCCCCGGGTCCTAGCGGGAGGTTTCTTGAGCAGTTCTTC.

This rearrangement joins TRBV18 to TRBJ1-2; D is ambiguous. The CDR3 sequence is 15 residues long. Germline CDR1 is KGHSH and CDR2 is LQKENI. With 3 bases removed from V and 1 base from J, the gap between germline ends came to 12 bases. The CDR3 protein is CASSPTLRDNYGYTF. The DNA of the CDR3 is TGTGCCAGCTCACCGACCTTGAGGGATAACTATGGCTACACCTTC.

V is TRBV7-2 and J is TRBJ2-5; TRBD2 matches at 8 bases. Germline assignment: CDR1 SGHTA and CDR2 FQGNSA. The CDR3 spans 19 residues. J was trimmed by 5 bases and V by 2 bases; bases with no gene match: 19. The CDR3 is CASSLSPRAGLGEDETQYF. For the CDR3, the DNA is TGTGCCAGCAGCTTAAGCCCCCGGGCGGGACTAGGGGAAGATGAGACCCAGTACTTC. The full variable domain, in which reference TRBV7-2 and TRBJ2-5 provide the parts outside the CDR3, is GAGVSQSPSNKVTEKGKDVELRCDPISGHTALYWYRQSLGQGLEFLIYFQGNSAPDKSGLPSDRFSAERTGGSVSTLTIQRTQQEDSAVYLCASSLSPRAGLGEDETQYFGPGTRLLVL.